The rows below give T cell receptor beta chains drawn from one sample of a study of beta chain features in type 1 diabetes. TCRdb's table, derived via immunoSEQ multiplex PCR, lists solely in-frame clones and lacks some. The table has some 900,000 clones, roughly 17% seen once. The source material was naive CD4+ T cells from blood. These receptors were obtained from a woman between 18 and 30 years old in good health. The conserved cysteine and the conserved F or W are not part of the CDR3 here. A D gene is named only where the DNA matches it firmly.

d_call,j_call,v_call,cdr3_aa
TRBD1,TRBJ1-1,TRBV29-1,SAQGAGTEAF
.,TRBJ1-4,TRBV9,ASSVGWGGNEKLF
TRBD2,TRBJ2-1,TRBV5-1,ASSFPGLASHNEQF
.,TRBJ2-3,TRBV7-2,ASRAGPADTQY
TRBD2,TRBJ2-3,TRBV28,ASSLLAGGTDTQY
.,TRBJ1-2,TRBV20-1,SGTHSYGYT
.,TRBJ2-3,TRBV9,ASSVGPSTDTQY
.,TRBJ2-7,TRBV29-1,PEGWVSYEQY
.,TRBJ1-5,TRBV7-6,ASSLEGANQPQH
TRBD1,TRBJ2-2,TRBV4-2,ASSTGTGGTNTGELF
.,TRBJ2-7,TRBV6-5,ASSYGESAGRTD
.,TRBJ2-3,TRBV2,ASSENIADTQY
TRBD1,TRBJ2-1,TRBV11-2,ASTKRDSSYNEQF
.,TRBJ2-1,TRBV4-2,ASSREAEKIANEQF
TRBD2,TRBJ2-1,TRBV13,ASSVREGRYNEQF
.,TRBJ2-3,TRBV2,AGIRGVSTDTQY
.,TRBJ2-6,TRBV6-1,ASKRAGANVLT
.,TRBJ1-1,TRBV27,ASSLSTVRGNTEAF
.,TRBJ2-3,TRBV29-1,SVEFASRSTDTQY
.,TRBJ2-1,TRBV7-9,ASSLAGLFNEQF
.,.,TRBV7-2,ASSLVGTQNYEQY
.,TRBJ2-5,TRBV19,ASSLGIGRAGWGETQY
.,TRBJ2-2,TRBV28,ASGGAETGNTGELF
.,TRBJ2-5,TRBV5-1,ASSLGQKETQY